These 4 T cell receptor beta chains share one sample of origin, sequenced in a study of molecular identifiers for immune sequencing clone quantification. TCRdb recomputed calls from the PCR reads with MiXCR, one row per CDR3 protein. The sample consists of around 470,000 distinct CDR3 sequences, about 21% of them appearing once. Sequencing was done on a sample of naive CD8+ T cells from blood, with Jurkat cell RNA spiked in. Subset reported: FACS-sorted CD8+CD4-CCR7+CD45RA+ naive T cells. The source of these receptors is a human donor in good health. Some libraries in this study had Jurkat cell RNA spiked in.

This clonotype was seen ten or more times. This chain uses TRBV14 with TRBJ2-7, with unresolved D. CDR3 length: 13 residues. Germline V gene sequence: CDR1 SGHDN, CDR2 FVKESK. The V end was cut by 1 base, the J end by 3 bases, with 7 bases between. The CDR3 protein is CASSQGYFYEQYF. CDR3 nucleotides: TGTGCCAGCAGCCAAGGGTATTTCTACGAGCAGTACTTC.

Comment on this clonotype: One base away lies a much larger clone, so this may be a sequencing read error. The chain uses TRBV7-9 and TRBJ2-7; D ambiguous. Germline loops: CDR1 SEHNR, CDR2 FQNEAQ (reference sequence). This CDR3 contains 14 residues. The CDR3 loop reads CTSSPDQSSYEQYF. CDR3 nucleotide sequence: TGTACCAGCAGCCCTGACCAGAGCTCCTACGAGCAGTACTTC.

The table lists this clonotype with many counts. The V gene is TRBV6-5, the J gene TRBJ2-7; D not certain. This CDR3 spans 11 amino acids. The germline V gene encodes CDR1 MNHEY and CDR2 SVGAGI. V shed 7 bases and J shed 9 bases, with 13 bases lying between them. DNA for the CDR3: TGTGCCAGCAATGGACCCTCTGGGCAGTACTTC. Its protein product is CASNGPSGQYF.

This clonotype was seen at least ten times. The V gene is TRBV6-5, the J gene TRBJ2-7, with 8 bases matching TRBD1. Per the germline V gene, CDR1 is MNHEY and CDR2 is SVGAGI. V shed 0 bases and J 1 base; nucleotides not matched to a gene: 5. The CDR3 length is 16 residues. The CDR3: CASSYSVGQDSYEQYF. CDR3 nucleotide sequence: TGTGCCAGCAGTTACTCGGTGGGACAGGATTCCTACGAGCAGTACTTC.